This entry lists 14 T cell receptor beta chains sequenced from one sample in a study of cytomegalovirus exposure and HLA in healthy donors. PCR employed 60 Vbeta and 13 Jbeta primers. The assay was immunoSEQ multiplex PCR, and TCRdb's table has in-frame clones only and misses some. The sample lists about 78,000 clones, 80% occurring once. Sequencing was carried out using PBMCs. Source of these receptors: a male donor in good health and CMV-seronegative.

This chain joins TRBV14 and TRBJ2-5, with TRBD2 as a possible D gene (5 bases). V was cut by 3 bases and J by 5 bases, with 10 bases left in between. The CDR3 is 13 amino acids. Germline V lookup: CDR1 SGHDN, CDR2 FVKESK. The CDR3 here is CASSHRGWETQYF. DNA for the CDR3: TGTGCCAGCAGCCATCGGGGTTGGGAGACCCAGTACTTC. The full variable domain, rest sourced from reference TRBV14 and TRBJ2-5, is EAGVTQFPSHSVIEKGQTVTLRCDPISGHDNLYWYRRVMGKEIKFLLHFVKESKQDESGMPNNRFLAERTGGTYSTLKVQPAELEDSGVYFCASSHRGWETQYFGPGTRLLVL.

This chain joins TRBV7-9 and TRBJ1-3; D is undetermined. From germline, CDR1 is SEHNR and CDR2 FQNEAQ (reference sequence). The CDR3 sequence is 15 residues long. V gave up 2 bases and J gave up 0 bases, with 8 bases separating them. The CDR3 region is CASSLSLSSGNTIYF. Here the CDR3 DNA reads TGTGCCAGCAGCTTAAGCCTGAGCTCTGGAAACACCATATATTTT.

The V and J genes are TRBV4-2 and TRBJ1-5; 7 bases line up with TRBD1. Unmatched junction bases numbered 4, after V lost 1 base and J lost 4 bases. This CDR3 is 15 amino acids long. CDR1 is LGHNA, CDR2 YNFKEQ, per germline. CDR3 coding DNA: TGTGCCAGCAGCCAAGGCCCACAGGGGAATCAGCCCCAGCATTTT. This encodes CASSQGPQGNQPQHF.

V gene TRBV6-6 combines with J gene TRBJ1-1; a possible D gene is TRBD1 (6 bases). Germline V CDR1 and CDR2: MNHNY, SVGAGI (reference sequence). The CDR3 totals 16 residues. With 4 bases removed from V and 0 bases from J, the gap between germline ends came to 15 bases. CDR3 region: CASSSTGTMMNTEAFF. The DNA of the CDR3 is TGTGCCAGCAGTTCTACCGGGACAATGATGAACACTGAAGCTTTCTTT.

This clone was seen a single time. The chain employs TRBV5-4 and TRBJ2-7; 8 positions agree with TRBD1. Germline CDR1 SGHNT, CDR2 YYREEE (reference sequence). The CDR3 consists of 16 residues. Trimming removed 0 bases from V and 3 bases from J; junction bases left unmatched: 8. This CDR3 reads CASSLGVNRGSYEQYF. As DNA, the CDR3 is TGTGCCAGCAGCTTGGGGGTAAACAGGGGGAGCTACGAGCAGTACTTC.

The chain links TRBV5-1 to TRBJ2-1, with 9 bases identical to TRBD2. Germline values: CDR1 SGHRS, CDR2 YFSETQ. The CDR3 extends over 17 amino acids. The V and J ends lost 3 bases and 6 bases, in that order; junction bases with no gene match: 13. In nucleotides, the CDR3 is TGCGCCAGCAGCTGGATGTCGGGACTAGCTTTAGGCAATGAGCAGTTCTTC. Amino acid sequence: CASSWMSGLALGNEQFF.

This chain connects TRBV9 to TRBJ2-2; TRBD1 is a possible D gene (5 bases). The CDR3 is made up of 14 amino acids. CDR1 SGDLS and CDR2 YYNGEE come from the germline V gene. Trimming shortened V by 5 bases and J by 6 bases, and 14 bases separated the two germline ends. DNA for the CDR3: TGTGCCAGCAGTAAGGACATGTCCGCCGGGGAGCTGTTTTTT. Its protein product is CASSKDMSAGELFF.

CDR3: CASTPETSGSIYEQFF. The CDR3 DNA reads as TGCGCCAGCACACCGGAAACTAGCGGGAGTATCTATGAGCAGTTCTTC. V usage is TRBV5-1 and J usage is TRBJ2-1; 11 nucleotides agree with TRBD2. The CDR3 spans 16 residues. V gave up 6 bases and J gave up 8 bases; unmatched junction bases: 13. Germline V lookup: CDR1 SGHRS, CDR2 YFSETQ. Combining the CDR3 with reference TRBV5-1 and TRBJ2-1 gives the whole variable domain KAGVTQTPRYLIKTRGQQVTLSCSPISGHRSVSWYQQTPGQGLQFLFEYFSETQRNKGNFPGRFSGRQFSNSRSEMNVSTLELGDSALYLCASTPETSGSIYEQFFGPGTRLTVL.

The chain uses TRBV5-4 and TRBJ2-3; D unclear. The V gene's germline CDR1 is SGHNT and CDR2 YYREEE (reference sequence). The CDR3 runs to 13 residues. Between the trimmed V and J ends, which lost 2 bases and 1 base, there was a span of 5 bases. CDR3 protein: CASSFQGTDTQYF. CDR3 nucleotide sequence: TGTGCCAGCAGCTTCCAGGGCACAGATACGCAGTATTTT.

CDR3: CASSSREGPHYEQYF. CDR3 nucleotide sequence: TGTGCCAGCAGCTCCCGAGAGGGTCCCCACTACGAGCAGTACTTC. The chain couples TRBV7-6 to TRBJ2-7, with D possibly TRBD2 on 5 matching bases. The CDR3 contains 15 residues. Germline assignment: CDR1 SGHVS and CDR2 FNYEAQ. V lost 4 bases, J lost 3 bases, and 16 bases lay in between.

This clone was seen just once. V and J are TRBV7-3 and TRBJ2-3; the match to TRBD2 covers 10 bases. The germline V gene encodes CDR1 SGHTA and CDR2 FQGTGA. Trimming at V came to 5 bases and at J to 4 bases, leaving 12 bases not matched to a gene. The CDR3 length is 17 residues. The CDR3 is CASSRKVLAGESDTQYF. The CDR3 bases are TGTGCCAGCAGCAGAAAGGTCCTAGCGGGAGAATCAGATACGCAGTATTTT.

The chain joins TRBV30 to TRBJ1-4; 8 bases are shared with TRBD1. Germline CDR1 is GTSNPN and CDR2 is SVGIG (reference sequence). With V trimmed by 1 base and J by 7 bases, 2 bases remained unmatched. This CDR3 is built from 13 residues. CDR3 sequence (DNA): TGTGCCTGGAGTGCCGGGACAGGTGAAAAACTGTTTTTT. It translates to CAWSAGTGEKLFF.

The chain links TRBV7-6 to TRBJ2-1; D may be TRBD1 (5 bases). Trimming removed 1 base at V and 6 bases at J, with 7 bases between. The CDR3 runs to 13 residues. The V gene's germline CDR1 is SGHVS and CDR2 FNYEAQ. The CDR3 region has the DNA TGTGCCAGCAGCTTAGGACAGATCAATGAGCAGTTCTTC. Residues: CASSLGQINEQFF.

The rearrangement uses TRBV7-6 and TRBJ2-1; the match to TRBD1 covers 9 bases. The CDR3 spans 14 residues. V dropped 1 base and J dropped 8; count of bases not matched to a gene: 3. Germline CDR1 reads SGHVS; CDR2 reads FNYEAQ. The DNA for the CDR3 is TGTGCCAGCAGCTTAGGACAGGGGGGCTATGAGCAGTTCTTC. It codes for CASSLGQGGYEQFF.